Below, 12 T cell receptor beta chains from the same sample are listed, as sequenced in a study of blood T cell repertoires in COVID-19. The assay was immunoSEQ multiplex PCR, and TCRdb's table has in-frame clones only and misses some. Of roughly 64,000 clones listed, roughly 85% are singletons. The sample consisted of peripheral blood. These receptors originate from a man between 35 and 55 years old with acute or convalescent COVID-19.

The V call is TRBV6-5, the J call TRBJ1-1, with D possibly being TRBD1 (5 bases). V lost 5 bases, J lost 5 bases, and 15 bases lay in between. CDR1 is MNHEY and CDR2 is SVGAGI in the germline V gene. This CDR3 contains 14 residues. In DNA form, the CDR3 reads TGTGCCAGCAGTCGTCTCAGGGTACAAACTGAAGCTTTCTTT. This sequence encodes CASSRLRVQTEAFF.

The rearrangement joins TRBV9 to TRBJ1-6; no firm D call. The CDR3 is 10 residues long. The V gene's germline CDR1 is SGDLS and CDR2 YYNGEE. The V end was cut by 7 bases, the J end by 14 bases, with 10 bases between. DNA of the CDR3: TGTGCCAGCCGATATTCGGCCCTCCACTTT. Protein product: CASRYSALHF.

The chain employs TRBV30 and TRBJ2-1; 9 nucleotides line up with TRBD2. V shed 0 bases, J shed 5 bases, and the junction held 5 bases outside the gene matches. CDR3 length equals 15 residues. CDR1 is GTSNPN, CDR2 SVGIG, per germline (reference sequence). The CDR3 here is CAWSVRLAGDNEQFF. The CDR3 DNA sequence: TGTGCCTGGAGTGTACGATTAGCGGGGGACAATGAGCAGTTCTTC.

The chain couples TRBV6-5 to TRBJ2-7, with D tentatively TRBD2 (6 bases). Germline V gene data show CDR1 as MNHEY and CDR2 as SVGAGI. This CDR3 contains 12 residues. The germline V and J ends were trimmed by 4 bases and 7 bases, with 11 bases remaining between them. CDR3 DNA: TGTGCCAGCAGTTTCAGACGGGGGGAGCAGTACTTC. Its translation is CASSFRRGEQYF.

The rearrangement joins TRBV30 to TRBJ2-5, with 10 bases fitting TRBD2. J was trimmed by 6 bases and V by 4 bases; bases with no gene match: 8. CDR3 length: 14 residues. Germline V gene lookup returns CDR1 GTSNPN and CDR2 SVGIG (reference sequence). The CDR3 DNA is TGTGCCTGGATCGAGACTAGCGGGTTGAAGACCCAGTACTTC. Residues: CAWIETSGLKTQYF.

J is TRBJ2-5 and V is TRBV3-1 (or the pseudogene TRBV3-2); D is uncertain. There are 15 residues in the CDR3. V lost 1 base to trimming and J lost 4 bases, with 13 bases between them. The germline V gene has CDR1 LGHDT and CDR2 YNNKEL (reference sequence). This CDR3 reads CASSQVLGSIETQYF. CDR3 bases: TGTGCCAGCAGCCAAGTCCTGGGCTCAATAGAGACCCAGTACTTC.

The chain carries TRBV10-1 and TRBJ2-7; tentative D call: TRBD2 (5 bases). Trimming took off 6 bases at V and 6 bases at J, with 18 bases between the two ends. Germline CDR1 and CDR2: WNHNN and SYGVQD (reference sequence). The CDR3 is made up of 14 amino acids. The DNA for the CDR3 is TGCGCCAGCAGGATACTCCCGACGGACTGCGAGCAGTACTTC. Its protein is CASRILPTDCEQYF.

CDR3 nucleotides: TGTGCCAGCAGGGAGGACCACCGTGAAGCTTTCTTT. Its translation is CASREDHREAFF. V gene TRBV25-1 combines with J gene TRBJ1-1; D is uncertain. V gave up 6 bases and J gave up 7 bases, with 12 bases separating them. Germline-derived CDR1 and CDR2 are MGHDK and SYGVNS. The CDR3 length is 12 residues.

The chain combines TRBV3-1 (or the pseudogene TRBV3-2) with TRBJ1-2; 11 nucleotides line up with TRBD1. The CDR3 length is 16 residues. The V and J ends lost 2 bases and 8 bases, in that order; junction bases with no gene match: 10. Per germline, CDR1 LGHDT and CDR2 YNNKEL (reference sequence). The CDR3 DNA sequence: TGTGCCAGCAGCCAAAACTTCGGACAGGGGGCTGACGGCTACACCTTC. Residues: CASSQNFGQGADGYTF.

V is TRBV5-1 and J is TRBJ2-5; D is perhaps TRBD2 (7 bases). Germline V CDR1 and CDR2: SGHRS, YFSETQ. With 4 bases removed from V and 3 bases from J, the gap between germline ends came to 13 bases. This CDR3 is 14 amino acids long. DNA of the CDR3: TGCGCCAGCAGCCCTTCGGGGGGCGAAGAGACCCAGTACTTC. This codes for CASSPSGGEETQYF. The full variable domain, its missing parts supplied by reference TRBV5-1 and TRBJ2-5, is KAGVTQTPRYLIKTRGQQVTLSCSPISGHRSVSWYQQTPGQGLQFLFEYFSETQRNKGNFPGRFSGRQFSNSRSEMNVSTLELGDSALYLCASSPSGGEETQYFGPGTRLLVL.

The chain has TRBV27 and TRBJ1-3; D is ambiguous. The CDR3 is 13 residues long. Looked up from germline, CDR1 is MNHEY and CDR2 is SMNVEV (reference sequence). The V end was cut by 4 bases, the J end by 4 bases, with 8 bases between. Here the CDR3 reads CASSSHLGNTIYF. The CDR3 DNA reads TGTGCCAGCAGTTCCCACTTAGGAAACACCATATATTTT.

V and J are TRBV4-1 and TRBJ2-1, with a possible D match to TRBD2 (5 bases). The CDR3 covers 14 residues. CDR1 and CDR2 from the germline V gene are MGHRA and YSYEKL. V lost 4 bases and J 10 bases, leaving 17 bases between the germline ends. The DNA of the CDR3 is TGCGCCAGCAGCCCGCGCCTCGGGATATACGAGCAGTTCTTC. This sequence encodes CASSPRLGIYEQFF.